This T cell receptor (beta chain) was sequenced in a study of blood T cell repertoires in COVID-19 (dated by TCRdb to the early 2020s). Study-level background: Samples covering the acute and convalescent phases of COVID-19 were provided by collaborators in the United States, Italy and Spain. The prospective study material was composed of cDNA or gDNA derived from T cells, B-cell-depleted T cells, or PBMCs. The dataset comprised deeply sampled blood TCRbeta repertoires from subjects exposed to, actively infected with, or recovered from COVID-19. The repertoires were made available in a free public database intended to serve as a resource for research on the immune response to SARS-CoV-2. Samples were obtained from the ongoing ImmuneRACE study (first 160 participants) and from 1,254 subjects provided by 6 global collaborators. A de-identified subject ID, COVID-19 status, age in years and sex were almost always included in the sample metadata. Where HLA class I and class II types were available, the types were taken from metadata supplied by the sample provider, not from assay-based typing.

What the research found in general, with its limitations: The quantity of clinical and demographic metadata differed by source and by participant and was supplied without curation.

Each collaborating institution followed its own protocols to collect whole blood in K2EDTA tubes. For TCRbeta analysis, collaborators shipped samples in one of three forms: frozen whole blood, isolated PBMCs, or DNA extracted from either of those sample types. V and J are trimmed by 6 bases and 3 bases, and the gene matches miss 1 base of the junction. Its CDR3 holds 13 amino acids, cysteine through phenylalanine. Of all the DNA, just the CDR3 is kept, 39 bases in frame from base 1. TCRbeta CDR3 regions were amplified from genomic DNA using the immunoSEQ Assay, a bias-controlled multiplex PCR. In the original analysis: The number of nucleated cells in each sample was estimated from the amplification of reference gene primers within the assay. Sequence reads were collapsed and filtered to measure the absolute abundance of every unique TCRbeta CDR3 rearrangement. For each sample, productive Simpson clonality was calculated by taking the square root of Simpson's diversity index across productive rearrangements. Held by TCRdb, this immuneACCESS table contains in-frame sequences only and omits some clones. Under half of the omission traces to an unresolved V gene where checked; the cause of the rest is unknown. V and J calls and clone size are given by that table; D and trimming were obtained from the DNA. This sample has roughly 30,000 clones in its table, and about 85% of those were observed once. About 14% of the sample belongs to the ten largest clones.

As concerns this clone: No cognate antigen has been identified for it. No quality values exist for individual bases; no much larger clone is one base distant.

The receptor's source is a human donor with acute or convalescent COVID-19. The donor label of this sample is uncertain. The sequencing sample was made of peripheral blood. In this chain, TRBV12-3 or TRBV12-4 is recombined with TRBJ2-3, and TRBD1 aligns with 9 junction nucleotides. The CDR3 region has the sequence CASRGQGTDTQYF. Read as DNA, the sequence is TGTGCCAGCAGGGGACAGGGAACAGATACGCAGTATTTT.